The clone carrying this TCR beta chain came up once. Its specificity is not known. This sample is drawn from a study of shared clonotypes between healthy human individuals. Study-level background: Two women and three men aged 18 to 49 served as donors. Points from the study as a whole: For sorted subsets, rarefaction showed incomplete sequencing despite large depth. Richness estimates generally favored naive over memory subsets.

At a deep level, the assay was run. Profiling relied on immunoSEQ multiplex PCR, and the TCRdb table lists in-frame clones only, not all of them. The sample yields about 2.1 million clones, 90% to 95% seen once. From germline, CDR1 is KGHSH and CDR2 LQKENI. This CDR3 contains 15 residues. V was shortened by 2 bases and J by 3 bases, with 12 bases between the two germline ends. CD45RO-negative, CCR7-positively selected cells formed the naive CD8 fraction, excluding terminally differentiated effector memory CD45RA+ cells. This TCR derives from a man in his late teens or twenties in good health. Some clones in this sample may be carry-over from other donors' samples. The specimen sequenced was naive CD8+ T cells from PBMCs. The rearrangement links TRBV18 to TRBJ2-3; D is tentatively TRBD1 or TRBD2 (5 bases each). The CDR3 loop is CASSPAGTKTDTQYF. The CDR3, as DNA: TGTGCCAGCTCACCAGCCGGGACCAAGACAGATACGCAGTATTTT.